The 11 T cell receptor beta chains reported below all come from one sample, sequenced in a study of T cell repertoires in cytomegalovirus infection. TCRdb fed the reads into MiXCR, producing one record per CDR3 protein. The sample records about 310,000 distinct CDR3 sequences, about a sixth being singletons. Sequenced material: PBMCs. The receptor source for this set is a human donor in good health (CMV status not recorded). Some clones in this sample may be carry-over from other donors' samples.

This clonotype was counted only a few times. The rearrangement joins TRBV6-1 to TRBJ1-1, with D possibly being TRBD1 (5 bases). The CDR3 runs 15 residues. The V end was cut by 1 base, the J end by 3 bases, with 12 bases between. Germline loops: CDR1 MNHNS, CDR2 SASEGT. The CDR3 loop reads CASSEGGARDTEAFF. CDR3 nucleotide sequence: TGTGCCAGCAGTGAAGGAGGGGCAAGGGACACTGAAGCTTTCTTT.

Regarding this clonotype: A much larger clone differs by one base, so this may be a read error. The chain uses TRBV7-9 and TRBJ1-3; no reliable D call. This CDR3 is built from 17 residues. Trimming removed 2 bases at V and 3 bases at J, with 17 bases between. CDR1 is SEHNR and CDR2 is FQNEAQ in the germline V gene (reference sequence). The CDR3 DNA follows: TGTGCCAGCAGCTTAAGGTACAAGCTGGAGGGTGGAAACACCATATATTTT. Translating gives CASSLRYKLEGGNTIYF.

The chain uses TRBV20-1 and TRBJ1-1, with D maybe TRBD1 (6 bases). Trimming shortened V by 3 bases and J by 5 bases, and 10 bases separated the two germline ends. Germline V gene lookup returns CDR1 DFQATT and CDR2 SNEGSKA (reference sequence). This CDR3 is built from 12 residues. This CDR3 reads CSASRQETEAFF. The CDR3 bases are TGCAGTGCTAGTCGACAGGAAACTGAAGCTTTCTTT.

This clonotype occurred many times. The CDR3 loop reads CASSLMDDRAAEAFF. CDR3 sequence (DNA): TGTGCCAGCAGCTTAATGGATGACAGGGCCGCTGAAGCTTTCTTT. The gene calls are TRBV7-9 and TRBJ1-1, with 7 bases fitting TRBD1. CDR1 and CDR2 (germline): SEHNR, FQNEAQ (reference sequence). V lost 2 bases, J lost 6 bases, and 9 bases stayed unmatched. The CDR3 is 15 residues long.

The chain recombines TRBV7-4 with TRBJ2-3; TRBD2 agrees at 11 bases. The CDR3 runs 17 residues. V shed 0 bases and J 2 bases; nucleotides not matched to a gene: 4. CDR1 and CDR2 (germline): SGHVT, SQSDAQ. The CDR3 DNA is TGTGCCAGCAGCTTAGCTCTAGCGGGGGGAACCACAGATACGCAGTATTTT. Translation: CASSLALAGGTTDTQYF.

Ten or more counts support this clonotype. CDR3 sequence: CASSPPPARAYEQYF. DNA for the CDR3: TGTGCCAGCAGCCCCCCCCCGGCTAGAGCCTACGAGCAGTACTTC. The V call is TRBV11-2, the J call TRBJ2-7; D not certain. There are 15 residues in the CDR3. Trimming removed 5 bases from V and 2 bases from J, with 16 bases in between. The germline gives CDR1 SGHAT, CDR2 FQNNGV.

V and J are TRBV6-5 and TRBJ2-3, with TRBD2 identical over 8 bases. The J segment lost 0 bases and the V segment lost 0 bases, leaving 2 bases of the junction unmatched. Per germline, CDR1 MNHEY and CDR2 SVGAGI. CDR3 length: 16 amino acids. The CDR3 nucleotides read TGTGCCAGCAGTTACTCTAGCGGGACTAGCACAGATACGCAGTATTTT. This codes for CASSYSSGTSTDTQYF.

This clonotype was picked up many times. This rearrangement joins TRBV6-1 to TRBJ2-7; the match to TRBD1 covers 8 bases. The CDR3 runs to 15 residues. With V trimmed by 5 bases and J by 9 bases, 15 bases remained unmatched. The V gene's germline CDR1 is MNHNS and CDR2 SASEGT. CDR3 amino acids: CASSRPGQAPRGQYF. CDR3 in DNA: TGTGCCAGCAGTCGACCGGGACAGGCCCCACGAGGGCAGTACTTC.

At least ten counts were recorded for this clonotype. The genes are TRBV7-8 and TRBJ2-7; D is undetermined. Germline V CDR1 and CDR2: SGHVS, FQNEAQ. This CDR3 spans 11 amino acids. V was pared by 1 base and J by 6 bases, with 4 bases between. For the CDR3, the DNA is TGTGCCAGCAGCTTAGTCGCCGAGCAGTACTTC. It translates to CASSLVAEQYF.

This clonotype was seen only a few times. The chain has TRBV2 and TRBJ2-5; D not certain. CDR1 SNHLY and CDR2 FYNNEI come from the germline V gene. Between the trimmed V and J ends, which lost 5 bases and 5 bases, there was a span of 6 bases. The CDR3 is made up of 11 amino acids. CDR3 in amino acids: CASSPPETQYF. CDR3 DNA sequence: TGTGCCAGCAGTCCGCCGGAGACCCAGTACTTC.

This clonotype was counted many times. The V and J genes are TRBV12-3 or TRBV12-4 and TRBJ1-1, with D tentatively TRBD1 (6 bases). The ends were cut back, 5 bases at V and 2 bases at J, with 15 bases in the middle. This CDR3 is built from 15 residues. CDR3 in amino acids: CASSLRRGRNTEAFF. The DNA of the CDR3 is TGTGCCAGCAGTCTTCGTCGGGGGCGAAACACTGAAGCTTTCTTT.